This T cell receptor (beta chain) appears in the sequencing data of a study of OX40 agonist ivuxolimab in advanced cancers. Study at large: Participants, roughly 81% male, averaged roughly 60 years of age, ranging from roughly 20 to 85. Study-wide results and caveats: CD4+ and CD8+ T cells in blood underwent clonal expansion by week 6 at 0.1 to 3.0 mg/kg.

This clone was seen only once. No antigen is known for it. The method was immunoSEQ multiplex PCR; TCRdb's version includes in-frame clones alone and lacks a portion of them. In the table there are fewer than 55,000 clones, about 80% of which are singletons. There are 13 residues in the CDR3. Trimming took off 2 bases at V and 6 bases at J, with 8 bases between the two ends. Germline-derived CDR1 and CDR2 are SGHTS and YDEGEE. The V and J genes are TRBV5-8 and TRBJ2-2; D is unclear. The receptor was derived from an adult with an advanced solid tumor such as melanoma, head and neck, liver or kidney cancer. The sample was CD4+ or CD8+ T cells sorted from blood, taken in a trial of the OX40 agonist ivuxolimab. The CDR3 reads CASSFRPPGELFF. Here the CDR3 DNA reads TGTGCCAGCAGCTTCCGCCCCCCCGGGGAGCTGTTTTTT. The whole variable domain, filled in from reference TRBV5-8 and TRBJ2-2, reads EAGVTQSPTHLIKTRGQQATLRCSPISGHTSVYWYQQALGLGLQFLLWYDEGEERNRGNFPPRFSGRQFPNYSSELNVNALELEDSALYLCASSFRPPGELFFGEGSRLTVL.